This is a list of T cell receptor beta chains from one sample in a study of cytomegalovirus exposure and HLA in healthy donors. Sequenced by immunoSEQ multiplex PCR; TCRdb stores in-frame clones only, minus some. The sample shows about 160,000 clones, around 81% of them seen only once. The source material was PBMCs. These receptors all come from a young man in good health and CMV-seropositive. The CDR3 runs from the conserved cysteine through the conserved F or W. The order of the fields is D gene, V gene, clone size, J gene, CDR3 DNA, CDR3 protein. A D gene is named only where the DNA matches it firmly. Size tells how often a clone was seen (once, few, many) or the class of an expanded clone, and some rows leave it out.

>TRBD1|TRBV27|once|TRBJ1-5
TGTGCCAGCAGTCCAGGCAGGGGGCTTGATGATAGCAATCAGCCCCAGCATTTT
CASSPGRGLDDSNQPQHF
>TRBD2|TRBV19|.|TRBJ2-7
TGTGCCAGTAGGCCTAGCGGGGGGCTGTACGAGCAGTACTTC
CASRPSGGLYEQYF
>.|TRBV6-5|few|TRBJ2-1
TGTGCCAGCAGTTATTCGGCGGCCGATAACAATGAGCAGTTCTTC
CASSYSAADNNEQFF
>.|TRBV6-5|.|TRBJ1-3
TGTGCCAGCAGTTACTCGAATCGGGGTTCTGGAAACACCATATATTTT
CASSYSNRGSGNTIYF
>.|TRBV7-9|.|TRBJ2-5
TGTGCCAGCAGCTTAGAACGGGAGACCCAGTACTTC
CASSLERETQYF
>.|TRBV2|once|TRBJ1-5
TGTGCCAGCAGTGAGGGGGACACGCAGCATTTT
CASSEGDTQHF
>TRBD2|TRBV7-2|.|TRBJ2-7
TGTGCCAGCAGCTTTCGGGGGGGGGCTCACGAGCAGTACTTC
CASSFRGGAHEQYF
>.|TRBV6-6|.|TRBJ1-4
TGTGCCAGCAGTTACGGGTTGGAGAAGAAGGAAAAACTGTTTTTT
CASSYGLEKKEKLFF
>.|TRBV11-3|.|TRBJ2-2
TGTGCCAGCAGCTTTCAGGGCTTCCAAGACACCGGGGAGCTGTTTTTT
CASSFQGFQDTGELFF
>TRBD2|TRBV7-6|.|TRBJ2-1
TGTGCCAGCAGCTTACCCACTGTCGGGACTAGCGGTAGAAATGAGCAGTTCTTC
CASSLPTVGTSGRNEQFF
>.|TRBV5-1|.|TRBJ2-7
TGCGCCAGCAGCTTGGATAGCCCACTCTTCTCCTACGAGCAGTACTTC
CASSLDSPLFSYEQYF
>TRBD2|TRBV2|.|TRBJ2-5
TGTGCCAGCAGTGACTCTCCTAGCGGGGGGGGAGGGACCCAGTACTTC
CASSDSPSGGGGTQYF
>TRBD1|TRBV13|once|TRBJ2-7
TGTGCCAGCAGCCCGCGGACAGGGGGCTACGAGCAGTACTTC
CASSPRTGGYEQYF
>TRBD2|TRBV6-5|.|TRBJ2-3
TGTGCCAGCAGTTACTCTGGAGCGGGGGGTGGAAATACGCAGTATTTT
CASSYSGAGGGNTQYF
>.|TRBV9|.|TRBJ1-2
TGTGCCAGCAGCGTGCCGGGGGACCGGGGCTACACCTTC
CASSVPGDRGYTF
>TRBD1|TRBV7-2|.|TRBJ1-2
TGTGCCAGCGACGAGTTGGGACAGGGGTATGGCTACACCTTC
CASDELGQGYGYTF
>TRBD1|TRBV9|.|TRBJ2-7
TGTGCCAGCAGCGCGACGGACAGGGTCCACGAGCAGTACTTC
CASSATDRVHEQYF
>.|TRBV7-9|.|TRBJ2-7
TGTGCCAGCAGCTTAGGAGGTGGTTACGAGCAGTACTTC
CASSLGGGYEQYF
>.|TRBV11-1|few|TRBJ1-6
TGTGCCAGCAGCTTAGACGGACAGCGGCCCAATTCACCCCTCCACTTT
CASSLDGQRPNSPLHF
>.|TRBV18|.|TRBJ1-5
TGTGCCAGCTCACCACGGGAGGGAAGGGGCAATCAGCCCCAGCATTTT
CASSPREGRGNQPQHF
>TRBD2|TRBV2|.|TRBJ2-1
TGTGCCAGCTTATGGTCTAGCGGGGGTCTTAATGAGCAGTTCTTC
CASLWSSGGLNEQFF
>TRBD1|TRBV25-1|.|TRBJ1-1
TGTGCCAGCAGTGAGGACAGGGACCAGAACACTGAAGCTTTCTTT
CASSEDRDQNTEAFF
>TRBD1|TRBV11-2|.|TRBJ1-6
TGTGCCAGCAGGACCTTACAGGGGGCGCGAGGTAATTCACCCCTCCACTTT
CASRTLQGARGNSPLHF
>TRBD2|TRBV4-2|.|TRBJ2-3
TGTGCCAGCAGCCAAGAGTTAGCGGGGGCTAGCACAGATACGCAGTATTTT
CASSQELAGASTDTQYF
>TRBD2|TRBV7-9|few|TRBJ2-7
TGTGCCAGCAGCTTAGGAGCGGGGGGCTACGAGCAGTACTTC
CASSLGAGGYEQYF
>.|TRBV27|.|TRBJ2-7
TGTGCCAGCAGTCGAACCACAGGGTACGAGCAGTACTTC
CASSRTTGYEQYF
>.|TRBV6-5|once|TRBJ1-2
TGTGCCAGCAGTTACGACCGGGATTATGGCTACACCTTC
CASSYDRDYGYTF
>TRBD1|TRBV6-6|.|TRBJ2-7
TGTGCCAGCAGTTACGATTTGGGGACAGGGCCCTACGAGCAGTACTTC
CASSYDLGTGPYEQYF
>.|TRBV10-2|once|TRBJ1-2
TGCGCCAGCACTGGCTGGTCTAACTATGGCTACACCTTC
CASTGWSNYGYTF
>.|TRBV28|.|TRBJ1-5
TGTGCCAGCAGTTTAAGGGGGCCCCAGCATTTT
CASSLRGPQHF
>TRBD2|TRBV7-8|.|TRBJ2-5
TGTGCCAGCAGCGCCGGGGGGGGGCACCAAGAGACCCAGTACTTC
CASSAGGGHQETQYF
>.|TRBV10-3|.|TRBJ1-1
TGTGCCATCAGGGGAGGAGCGGGTAACACTGAAGCTTTCTTT
CAIRGGAGNTEAFF
>.|TRBV2|.|TRBJ1-1
TGTGCCAGCACCCAGGGAATGAACACTGAAGCTTTCTTT
CASTQGMNTEAFF
>TRBD1|TRBV11-2|once|TRBJ1-4
TGTGCCAGCAGCGAACGTAGGAGGGGGCTCGGAGTATGGGAAAAACTGTTTTTT
CASSERRRGLGVWEKLFF
>.|TRBV19|.|TRBJ2-4
TGTGCCAGTGGCAACCCTCGGACAGGCGGGGACATTCAGTACTTC
CASGNPRTGGDIQYF
>.|TRBV18|.|TRBJ2-5
TGTGCCAGCTCACCCAGGGGGGCAGAGACCCAGTACTTC
CASSPRGAETQYF
>TRBD2|TRBV5-1|.|TRBJ2-1
TGCGCCAGCAGCTCCCTTAGCGGGGGGGCCGGGGAGCAGTTCTTC
CASSSLSGGAGEQFF
>.|TRBV2|few|TRBJ1-2
TGTGCCAGCAGTGAAAGCCACTATGGCTACACCTTC
CASSESHYGYTF
>.|TRBV7-9|.|TRBJ2-7
TGTGCCAGCAGCTTGGGGCAGGGGCTCTCCTACGAGCAGTACTTC
CASSLGQGLSYEQYF
>.|TRBV7-9|.|TRBJ2-7
TGTGCCAGCAGCTTAGTGGGGGGGCGCTGGGACTTC
CASSLVGGRWDF
>TRBD1|TRBV11-2|.|TRBJ1-2
TGTGCCAGCAGCTTTATGGACAGGGGGCTCGGTGGCTACACCTTC
CASSFMDRGLGGYTF
>.|TRBV19|.|TRBJ1-5
TGTGCCAGTAGTATAGTAGGAGGCAATCAGCCCCAGCATTTT
CASSIVGGNQPQHF
>.|TRBV7-9|.|TRBJ1-1
TGTGCCAGCAGTCGAAACGGACAGAAGCCTGAAGCTTTCTTT
CASSRNGQKPEAFF
>.|TRBV27|.|TRBJ1-2
TGTGCCAGCAGTCCTGGGACAAATAGTAACTATGGCTACACCTTC
CASSPGTNSNYGYTF
>TRBD1|TRBV28|.|TRBJ2-1
TGTGCCAGCAGTTTAAAGGCTAGGGCCAGGGGGACCTACAATGAGCAGTTCTTC
CASSLKARARGTYNEQFF
>TRBD2|TRBV5-6|.|TRBJ2-3
TGTGCCAGCAGCCCCCTAGCGGTGAGCACAGATACGCAGTATTTT
CASSPLAVSTDTQYF
>.|TRBV4-3|.|TRBJ2-2
TGCGCCAGCAGCCAGGCGTGGGCCAACACCGGGGAGCTGTTTTTT
CASSQAWANTGELFF
>.|TRBV6-5|once|TRBJ1-2
TGTGCCAGCAGTTACTCGTTGGCAGGGGCTCATGGCTACACCTTC
CASSYSLAGAHGYTF
>.|TRBV19|.|TRBJ1-2
TGTGCCAGTAGAAGGATGGGGGGGAAATGGGGCTACACCTTC
CASRRMGGKWGYTF
>.|TRBV6-4|few|TRBJ2-1
TGTGCCAGCAGTGATGAGGGGGGGGGTTTGAGCAATGAGCAGTTCTTC
CASSDEGGGLSNEQFF
>.|TRBV6-5|.|TRBJ2-5
TGTGCCAGCAGTTACTCCGGCGGGGGCCTGGGGGAGACCCAGTACTTC
CASSYSGGGLGETQYF
>TRBD1|TRBV27|.|TRBJ1-5
TGTGCCAGCAGTTGGACAGGGGAGCATCAGCCCCAGCATTTT
CASSWTGEHQPQHF
>.|TRBV30|.|TRBJ1-3
TGTGCCTGGAAAGGCAGGGGAACTGGAAACACCATATATTTT
CAWKGRGTGNTIYF